The TCR beta chain described here comes from a study of blood T cell repertoires in COVID-19. The overall study: COVID-19 samples from acute and convalescent phases originated in the United States, Italy and Spain.

This clone was seen once. Under the authors' procedure: The assay estimated nucleated cells by amplifying reference gene primers. Data came from immunoSEQ multiplex PCR; TCRdb stores just in-frame clones and leaves some out. V and J calls and clone size are those listed in that table; D and trimming were worked out from the DNA. This repertoire shows under 200,000 clones, around 90% found once; its top ten account for 0.53%. The origin of this receptor is a man between 45 and 60 years old with acute or convalescent COVID-19. Material: peripheral blood.

CDR3 bases: TGTGCCAGCAGCTTAGGCGGGGGGTCAGATACGCAGTATTTT. Translation gives CASSLGGGSDTQYF. The gene calls are TRBV7-2 and TRBJ2-3; TRBD2 matches 8 bases. CDR3 length: 14 amino acids. Germline CDR1 reads SGHTA; CDR2 reads FQGNSA. Trimming removed 1 base from V and 4 bases from J; junction bases left unmatched: 1.